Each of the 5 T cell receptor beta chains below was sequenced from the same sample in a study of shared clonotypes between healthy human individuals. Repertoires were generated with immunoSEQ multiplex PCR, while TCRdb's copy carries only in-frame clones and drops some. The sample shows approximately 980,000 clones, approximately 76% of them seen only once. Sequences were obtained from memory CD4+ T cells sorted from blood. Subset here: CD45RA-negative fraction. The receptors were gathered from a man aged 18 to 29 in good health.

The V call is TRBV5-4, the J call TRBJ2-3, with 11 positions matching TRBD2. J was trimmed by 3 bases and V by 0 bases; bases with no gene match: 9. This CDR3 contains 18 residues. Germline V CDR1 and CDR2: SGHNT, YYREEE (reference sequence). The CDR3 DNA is TGTGCCAGCAGCTTGGTTACTAGCGGGGGTCTGCTAACAGATACGCAGTATTTT. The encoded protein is CASSLVTSGGLLTDTQYF.

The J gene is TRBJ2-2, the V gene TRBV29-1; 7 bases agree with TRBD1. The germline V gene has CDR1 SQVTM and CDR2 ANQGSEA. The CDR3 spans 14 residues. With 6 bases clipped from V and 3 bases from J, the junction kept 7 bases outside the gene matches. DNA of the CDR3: TGCAGCGTCTCAGGGGGACCGGACACCGGGGAGCTGTTTTTT. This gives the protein CSVSGGPDTGELFF.

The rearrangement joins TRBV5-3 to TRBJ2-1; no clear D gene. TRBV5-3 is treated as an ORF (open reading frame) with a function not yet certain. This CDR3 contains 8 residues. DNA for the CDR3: TGTGCTGAGTGGGAGCAGTTCTTC. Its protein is CAEWEQFF.

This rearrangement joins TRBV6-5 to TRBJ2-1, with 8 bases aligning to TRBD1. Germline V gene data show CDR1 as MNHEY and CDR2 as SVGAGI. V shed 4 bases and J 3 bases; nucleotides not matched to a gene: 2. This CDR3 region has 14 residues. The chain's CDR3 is CASSWDRLYNEQFF. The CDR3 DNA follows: TGTGCCAGCAGTTGGGACAGGCTCTACAATGAGCAGTTCTTC.

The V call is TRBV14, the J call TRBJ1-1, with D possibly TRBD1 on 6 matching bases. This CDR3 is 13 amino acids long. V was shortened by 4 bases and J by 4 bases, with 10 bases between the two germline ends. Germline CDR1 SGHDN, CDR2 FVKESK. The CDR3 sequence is CASSLQGGTEAFF. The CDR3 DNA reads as TGTGCCAGCAGCCTACAGGGTGGCACTGAAGCTTTCTTT.